This is a list of T cell receptor beta chains from one sample in a study of CD8 T cells in Susac syndrome. TCRdb reprocessed the immunoSEQ multiplex PCR reads with MiXCR, giving one entry per CDR3 protein. The sample contains 150,000 to 200,000 distinct CDR3 sequences, over 85% of which appear only once. Sequencing was performed on CD4+ T cells from PBMCs. The receptors come from a human donor with multiple sclerosis. The CDR3 runs from the conserved cysteine through the conserved F or W. D genes are given only for firm matches. Clone size, where shown, is once, few, many, or a class for clones that have expanded.

v_gene: TRBV29-1
len: 15
d_gene: NA
j_gene: TRBJ1-1
abundance: NA
CDR3nt: TGCAGCGTCAGGCGGGGCGCGGGCTTAAACACTGAAGCTTTCTTT
CDR3aa: CSVRRGAGLNTEAFF

v_gene: TRBV12-3/TRBV12-4
len: 13
d_gene: NA
j_gene: TRBJ2-5
abundance: NA
CDR3nt: TGTGCCAGCAGTTCGCGGTATAAAGAGACCCAGTACTTC
CDR3aa: CASSSRYKETQYF

v_gene: TRBV5-4
len: 13
d_gene: NA
j_gene: TRBJ2-7
abundance: few
CDR3nt: TGTGCCAGCAGCTTCCAGGGGACCTACGAGCAGTACTTC
CDR3aa: CASSFQGTYEQYF

v_gene: TRBV20-1
len: 18
d_gene: TRBD2
j_gene: TRBJ2-2
abundance: NA
CDR3nt: TGCAGTGCTAGAGATCCAGCTAGCGGGGGGGCAAACACCGGGGAGCTGTTTTTT
CDR3aa: CSARDPASGGANTGELFF

v_gene: TRBV7-9
len: 13
d_gene: NA
j_gene: TRBJ2-7
abundance: NA
CDR3nt: TGTGCCAGCAGCTTAAGCAGGGTCAACGAGCAGTACTTC
CDR3aa: CASSLSRVNEQYF

v_gene: TRBV28
len: 16
d_gene: NA
j_gene: TRBJ2-5
abundance: NA
CDR3nt: TGTGCCAGCGGGACGATAGGGCGGGACATCCAAGAGACCCAGTACTTC
CDR3aa: CASGTIGRDIQETQYF

v_gene: TRBV25-1
len: 15
d_gene: TRBD1
j_gene: TRBJ1-2
abundance: few
CDR3nt: TGTGCCAGCAGTCTCGGCGGGACAGCTAACTATGGCTACACCTTC
CDR3aa: CASSLGGTANYGYTF

v_gene: TRBV7-6
len: 11
d_gene: NA
j_gene: TRBJ2-7
abundance: NA
CDR3nt: TGTGCCAGCAGCAATTCAGGGGAGCAGTACTTC
CDR3aa: CASSNSGEQYF

v_gene: TRBV18
len: 16
d_gene: TRBD2
j_gene: TRBJ2-5
abundance: NA
CDR3nt: TGTGCCAGCTCACCGGCGGGAGGGACCATCCAAGAGACCCAGTACTTC
CDR3aa: CASSPAGGTIQETQYF

v_gene: TRBV20-1
len: 13
d_gene: TRBD1
j_gene: TRBJ2-2
abundance: NA
CDR3nt: TGCAGTGCTCCCGGGACAGGGGACGGGGAGCTGTTTTTT
CDR3aa: CSAPGTGDGELFF

v_gene: TRBV9
len: 16
d_gene: NA
j_gene: TRBJ1-1
abundance: NA
CDR3nt: TGTGCCAGCAGCCCTAGACATTCGGACGGGGGCGCCGAAGCTTTCTTT
CDR3aa: CASSPRHSDGGAEAFF

v_gene: TRBV28
len: 14
d_gene: NA
j_gene: TRBJ1-4
abundance: NA
CDR3nt: TGTGCCACCAGCCGCGGGACAACTAATGAAAAACTGTTTTTT
CDR3aa: CATSRGTTNEKLFF

v_gene: TRBV27
len: 14
d_gene: NA
j_gene: TRBJ2-5
abundance: NA
CDR3nt: TGTGCCAGCAGAGGCGGACTCCCTCAAGAGACCCAGTACTTC
CDR3aa: CASRGGLPQETQYF

v_gene: TRBV11-3
len: 14
d_gene: TRBD2
j_gene: TRBJ2-1
abundance: NA
CDR3nt: TGTGCCAGCAGCGGCGGGGGGAAAAACAATGAGCAGTTCTTC
CDR3aa: CASSGGGKNNEQFF

v_gene: TRBV28
len: 13
d_gene: NA
j_gene: TRBJ2-2
abundance: NA
CDR3nt: TGTGCCAGCAGAAGAACAGGGAGTAGGGAGCTGTTTTTT
CDR3aa: CASRRTGSRELFF

v_gene: TRBV4-2
len: 14
d_gene: NA
j_gene: TRBJ2-5
abundance: NA
CDR3nt: TGTGCCAGCAGCCAAGTGGGCGACCAAGAGACCCAGTACTTC
CDR3aa: CASSQVGDQETQYF

v_gene: TRBV19
len: 15
d_gene: TRBD1
j_gene: TRBJ1-2
abundance: NA
CDR3nt: TGTGCCAGTAGTATAGGTTCAGGGGGCGCATATGGCTACACCTTC
CDR3aa: CASSIGSGGAYGYTF

v_gene: TRBV5-1
len: 15
d_gene: NA
j_gene: TRBJ2-5
abundance: NA
CDR3nt: TGCGCCAGCAGCTACTCACAGGGCTCTCAAGAGACCCAGTACTTC
CDR3aa: CASSYSQGSQETQYF